This TCR beta chain was recorded in a study of response to subunit inactivated influenza vaccine. TCRdb re-called the RT-PCR reads with MiXCR, one entry per CDR3 protein. The sample has 710,000 or so distinct CDR3 sequences; approximately 15% are singletons. General observations from the study: Each seasonal flu vaccination may recruit only limited new T cells, authors suggested.

With V trimmed by 4 bases and J by 7 bases, 21 bases remained unmatched. CDR1 and CDR2 (germline): SGHAT, FQNNGV. CDR3 length: 18 amino acids. This clonotype has just a few counts. The antigen is not known. This TCR derives from a man aged 45-65 years who received an inactivated influenza vaccine. J is TRBJ2-5 and V is TRBV11-2, with 7 bases that match TRBD2. Sequenced here: PBMCs from blood, sampled approximately 12 days after vaccination. The CDR3 bases are TGTGCCAGCAGCTCCGGACTAGGCCAAACTTCCTCAATAGGGACCCAGTACTTC. Translating it yields CASSSGLGQTSSIGTQYF.